The source of this TCR beta chain is a study of T cell responses to AZD1222 COVID-19 vaccine. Study-wide findings and caveats: Vaccination with two AZD1222 doses was followed by a rise in Spike-specific TCR breadth and depth. Reportedly, nearly half of unique spike TCRs recognized epitopes outside B.1.351/B.1.1.7 mutations.

Assay used: immunoSEQ multiplex PCR; TCRdb lists only in-frame clones, some missing. The sample records around 150,000 clones, roughly nine tenths being singletons. V lost 1 base to trimming and J lost 5 bases; unmatched junction nucleotides: 1. The CDR3 extends over 13 amino acids. The germline gives CDR1 SGHDN, CDR2 FVKESK. In the case of this clone: Its matching antigen is unknown.

Pooled together were second doses at about 4 or about 12 weeks. This clonotype originated in an adult who received the AZD1222 COVID-19 vaccine. The chain joins TRBV14 to TRBJ1-2; 7 nucleotides match TRBD1. This material consisted of peripheral blood, taken 28 days after the second AZD1222 dose. The CDR3 region is CASSQATGYGYTF. CDR3 in DNA: TGTGCCAGCAGCCAAGCGACAGGGTATGGCTACACCTTC. The full variable domain, its missing parts supplied by reference TRBV14 and TRBJ1-2, is EAGVTQFPSHSVIEKGQTVTLRCDPISGHDNLYWYRRVMGKEIKFLLHFVKESKQDESGMPNNRFLAERTGGTYSTLKVQPAELEDSGVYFCASSQATGYGYTFGSGTRLTVV.